The entry below describes one TCR beta chain. This sample is drawn from a study of blood T cell repertoires in COVID-19. About the study: From the United States, Italy and Spain came samples of acute and convalescent COVID-19.

Germline V gene sequence: CDR1 SNHLY, CDR2 FYNNEI. V was pared by 4 bases and J by 6 bases, with 4 bases of the junction left unmatched. The CDR3 is 13 residues long. The data were produced by immunoSEQ multiplex PCR, yet TCRdb's version contains in-frame clones alone and is incomplete. The repertoire holds 95,000 to 110,000 clones, with 70% to 85% as singletons. The material sequenced was peripheral blood. This receptor was obtained from an elderly woman with active or convalescent COVID-19. The chain couples TRBV2 to TRBJ1-1; TRBD1 matches 8 bases. The CDR3 nucleotides are TGTGCCAGCAGTGGGGGACAGGTGTCTGAAGCTTTCTTT. Its translation: CASSGGQVSEAFF.